The source of this T cell receptor beta chain is a study of T cells in narcolepsy. Study-wide context: Healthy controls were enrolled alongside patients with narcolepsy type 1 or type 2. General study results and limits: Healthy controls reportedly lacked the autoreactive clonotypes serially found in patients' blood. Some memory CD4+ repertoires had no autoreactive clone sequences.

In regard to this clone: The antigen is unknown.

Profiled with immunoSEQ multiplex PCR; TCRdb holds only in-frame clones, not every one. The table lists tens of thousands of clones, around 75% of them singletons. CDR3 size: 14 residues. V trimming: 6 bases; J trimming: 8 bases; junction bases outside the gene matches: 7. Per the germline V gene, CDR1 is MNHEY and CDR2 is SVGAGI. This clonotype was obtained from a human donor with narcolepsy. Sequenced material: CD45RA- memory CD4+ T cells from PBMCs. The rearrangement uses TRBV6-5 and TRBJ1-4, with 9 bases matching TRBD1. For the CDR3, the DNA is TGTGCCAGCAGAGAACAGGGGGCGCGGGAAAAACTGTTTTTT. Residues: CASREQGAREKLFF.